This T cell receptor beta chain was sequenced in a study of blood T cell repertoires in COVID-19. Study summary: The study drew acute and convalescent COVID-19 samples from the United States, Italy and Spain. Nucleic acid was either cDNA or gDNA, and it came from T cells, B-cell-depleted T cells, or PBMCs.

After removal of 3 bases from V and 4 bases from J, the junction contained 13 bases not matched to a gene. The CDR3 extends over 16 amino acids. Per the germline V gene, CDR1 is DFQATT and CDR2 is SNEGSKA (reference sequence). In the authors' workflow: Reference gene primer amplification gave estimated nucleated cell counts. Libraries were prepared by immunoSEQ multiplex PCR; TCRdb keeps only in-frame clonotypes and omits some of them. That table furnishes V, J and clone size, whereas the DNA furnished D and trimming. The data contain approximately 35,000 clones, approximately 88% of them singletons.

The sequenced sample consisted of peripheral blood. The chain carries TRBV20-1 and TRBJ1-1; the match to TRBD1 covers 8 bases. This TCR derives from a man in his fifties or sixties with active COVID-19. The CDR3 here is CSASVGRGRVGTEAFF. CDR3 bases: TGCAGTGCTAGTGTTGGCAGGGGGCGGGTTGGCACTGAAGCTTTCTTT.